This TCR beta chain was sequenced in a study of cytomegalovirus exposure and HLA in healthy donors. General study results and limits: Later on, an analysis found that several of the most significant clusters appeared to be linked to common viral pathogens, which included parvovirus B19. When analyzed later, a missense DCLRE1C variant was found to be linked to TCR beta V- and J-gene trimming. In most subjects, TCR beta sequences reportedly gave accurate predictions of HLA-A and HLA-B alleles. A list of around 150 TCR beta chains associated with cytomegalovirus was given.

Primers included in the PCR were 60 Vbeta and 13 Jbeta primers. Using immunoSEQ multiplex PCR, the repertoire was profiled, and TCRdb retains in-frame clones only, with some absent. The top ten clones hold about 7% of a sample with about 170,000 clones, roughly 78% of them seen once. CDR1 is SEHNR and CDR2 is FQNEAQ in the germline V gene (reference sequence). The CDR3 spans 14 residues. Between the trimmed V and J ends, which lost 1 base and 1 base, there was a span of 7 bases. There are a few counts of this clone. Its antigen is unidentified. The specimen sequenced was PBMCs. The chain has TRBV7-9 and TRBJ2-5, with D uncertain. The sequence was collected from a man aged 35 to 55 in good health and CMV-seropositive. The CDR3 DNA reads TGTGCCAGCAGCTTAGGTGAGGCCCAAGAGACCCAGTACTTC. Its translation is CASSLGEAQETQYF.